The next 23 T cell receptor beta chains were all read from a single sample in a study of shared T cell receptors in the human thymus. TCRdb keeps only in-frame clones here, not all; method: immunoSEQ multiplex PCR. This sample has hundreds of thousands of clones; around 89% occur once, and the top ten carry 0.008% to 0.011%. This sample also belongs to another study, concerning human thymus T cells.

Sequenced: thymocytes. These receptor sequences come from a boy younger than two with a congenital heart defect.

This chain connects TRBV9 to TRBJ1-2, with D hard to call. Per the germline V gene, CDR1 is SGDLS and CDR2 is YYNGEE. The CDR3 loop spans 10 amino acids. Trimming pared 7 bases from V and 4 bases from J, leaving 5 bases between. The CDR3 region has the DNA TGTGCCAGCGCCGGCTATGGCTACACCTTC. Its translation is CASAGYGYTF.

The chain uses TRBV19 and TRBJ1-5, with 7 nucleotides matching TRBD1. The V segment lost 6 bases and the J segment 0 bases; nucleotides outside the gene matches: 5. This CDR3 comprises 15 residues. Germline V gene lookup returns CDR1 LNHDA and CDR2 SQIVND (reference sequence). CDR3 in DNA: TGTGCCAGTAGGACCTGGGACAGTAGCAATCAGCCCCAGCATTTT. Amino acids: CASRTWDSSNQPQHF.

This chain joins TRBV7-9 and TRBJ2-5; tentatively, D is TRBD2 (7 bases). There are 16 residues in the CDR3. V gave up 0 bases and J gave up 3 bases, with 14 bases separating them. Germline V CDR1 and CDR2: SEHNR, FQNEAQ (reference sequence). CDR3: CASSLARGRDKETQYF. The CDR3 nucleotides read TGTGCCAGCAGCTTAGCGCGAGGGAGGGACAAAGAGACCCAGTACTTC. Together with reference TRBV7-9 and TRBJ2-5, the CDR3 gives the full variable domain: DTGVSQNPRHKITKRGQNVTFRCDPISEHNRLYWYRQTLGQGPEFLTYFQNEAQLEKSRLLSDRFSAERPKGSFSTLEIQRTEQGDSAMYLCASSLARGRDKETQYFGPGTRLLVL.

CDR3 sequence: CASSYGLGEGNTEAFF. CDR3 DNA sequence: TGTGCCAGCAGTTACGGTCTGGGGGAGGGGAACACTGAAGCTTTCTTT. The chain carries TRBV6-6 and TRBJ1-1; tentatively, D is TRBD1 (5 bases). The CDR3 is 16 amino acids. V lost 2 bases and J lost 1, with 14 bases in between. Germline values: CDR1 MNHNY, CDR2 SVGAGI (reference sequence).

This clone was seen once. This chain joins TRBV4-3 and TRBJ2-1, with 9 bases lining up with TRBD2. The CDR3 is 18 amino acids. V lost 0 bases, J lost 10 bases, and 16 bases stayed unmatched. Germline V lookup: CDR1 LGHNA, CDR2 YSLEER. The CDR3 sequence is CASSQEDSIAGEPTEQFF. The DNA for the CDR3 is TGCGCCAGCAGCCAAGAGGACTCTATAGCGGGAGAACCCACCGAGCAGTTCTTC.

The table lists this clone with a count of one. CDR3 DNA: TGCAGCGTACGGGGGAGGTATCAAGAGACCCAGTACTTC. Its protein product is CSVRGRYQETQYF. The chain carries TRBV29-1 and TRBJ2-5; TRBD2 might be the D (6 bases). The CDR3 is 13 amino acids. The germline CDR1 and CDR2 sequences are SQVTM and ANQGSEA. Trimming took off 6 bases at V and 2 bases at J, with 13 bases between the two ends. The variable domain in full, completed from reference TRBV29-1 and TRBJ2-5, reads SAVISQKPSRDICQRGTSLTIQCQVDSQVTMMFWYRQQPGQSLTLIATANQGSEATYESGFVIDKFPISRPNLTFSTLTVSNMSPEDSSIYLCSVRGRYQETQYFGPGTRLLVL.

The chain links TRBV28 to TRBJ1-3; a weak D match, TRBD1 (5 bases). Per germline, CDR1 MDHEN and CDR2 SYDVKM. Trimming took 4 bases from V and 0 from J, leaving 10 bases between them. CDR3 length: 15 residues. CDR3 bases: TGTGCCAGCAGTTGGACACCGAGCTCTGGAAACACCATATATTTT. Translation: CASSWTPSSGNTIYF. Drawing the rest from reference TRBV28 and TRBJ1-3, the complete variable domain is DVKVTQSSRYLVKRTGEKVFLECVQDMDHENMFWYRQDPGLGLRLIYFSYDVKMKEKGDIPEGYSVSREKKERFSLILESASTNQTSMYLCASSWTPSSGNTIYFGEGSWLTVV.

The V gene is TRBV9, the J gene TRBJ2-1; 11 bases match TRBD2. Per the germline V gene, CDR1 is SGDLS and CDR2 is YYNGEE. The CDR3 has 15 residues. The J segment lost 11 bases and the V segment lost 0 bases, leaving 7 bases of the junction unmatched. The CDR3 here is CASSVVVSGRGKQFF. The CDR3 DNA follows: TGTGCCAGCAGCGTAGTCGTTAGCGGGAGGGGAAAGCAGTTCTTC.

The table lists this clone with a count of one. The rearrangement joins TRBV18 to TRBJ2-3, with 8 bases that match TRBD2. Per the germline V gene, CDR1 is KGHSH and CDR2 is LQKENI. J was trimmed by 2 bases and V by 0 bases; bases with no gene match: 7. The CDR3 is 17 amino acids. The CDR3 sequence: CASSPPRTSGPTDTQYF. The CDR3 DNA reads TGTGCCAGCTCACCACCGAGAACTAGCGGACCCACAGATACGCAGTATTTT.

For the CDR3, the DNA is TGTGCTAGTGGTTTGGTACCGGGGGTCGATGAAAAACTGTTTTTT. Translating it yields CASGLVPGVDEKLFF. The rearrangement joins TRBV12-5 to TRBJ1-4; weak D call: TRBD1 (5 bases). The CDR3 is made up of 15 amino acids. The V gene's germline CDR1 is LGHNT and CDR2 FRNRAP. With 0 bases removed from V and 6 bases from J, the gap between germline ends came to 11 bases.

This sequence joins TRBV14 and TRBJ1-2; no firm D call. This CDR3 contains 14 residues. V was trimmed by 0 bases and J by 4 bases, leaving 9 bases between them. From germline, CDR1 is SGHDN and CDR2 FVKESK. The DNA for the CDR3 is TGTGCCAGCAGCCAAGATCTACGCCTCTATGGCTACACCTTC. It is translated as CASSQDLRLYGYTF.

The chain employs TRBV11-2 and TRBJ2-1; the match to TRBD2 covers 7 bases. Germline V gives CDR1 SGHAT, CDR2 FQNNGV. V shed 5 bases and J 7 bases; nucleotides not matched to a gene: 14. The CDR3 consists of 16 residues. CDR3 residues: CASSLQRDGWGNEQFF. For the CDR3, the DNA is TGTGCCAGCAGCCTTCAGCGGGATGGCTGGGGTAATGAGCAGTTCTTC.

The genes are TRBV7-2 and TRBJ2-7; 10 bases map to TRBD1. The J segment lost 5 bases and the V segment lost 5 bases, leaving 9 bases of the junction unmatched. The CDR3 covers 15 residues. The germline V gene encodes CDR1 SGHTA and CDR2 FQGNSA. The CDR3 nucleotides are TGTGCCAGCAGCGCCTACCGGGACAGGGGCCACGAGCAGTACTTC. Protein: CASSAYRDRGHEQYF.

The chain recombines TRBV7-3 with TRBJ2-1, with D hard to call. Between the trimmed V and J ends, which lost 5 bases and 0 bases, there was a span of 11 bases. The germline CDR1 and CDR2 sequences are SGHTA and FQGTGA. The CDR3 loop spans 15 amino acids. The CDR3 reads CASSPRRSSYNEQFF. CDR3 nucleotides: TGTGCCAGCAGCCCCCGGCGGAGCTCCTACAATGAGCAGTTCTTC.

The V gene is TRBV27, the J gene TRBJ2-1, with 7 bases aligning to TRBD2. The CDR3 totals 19 residues. Germline-derived CDR1 and CDR2 are MNHEY and SMNVEV (reference sequence). V shed 0 bases and J 3 bases; nucleotides not matched to a gene: 14. The CDR3 DNA sequence: TGTGCCAGCAGTTTATCTAAGACCAGCGGGAAATCAAACTACAATGAGCAGTTCTTC. This translates into CASSLSKTSGKSNYNEQFF.

CDR3 region: CASSFRDRTNYEQYF. The CDR3 DNA follows: TGTGCCAGCAGCTTCCGGGACAGGACTAACTACGAGCAGTACTTC. The chain links TRBV11-2 to TRBJ2-7; 8 bases are a match to TRBD1. The germline CDR1 and CDR2 sequences are SGHAT and FQNNGV. J gave up 3 bases and V 3 bases, and 7 bases lay outside the gene matches. This CDR3 has 15 residues.

The J gene is TRBJ2-1, the V gene TRBV14, with D perhaps TRBD1 (5 bases). Germline loops: CDR1 SGHDN, CDR2 FVKESK. V lost 5 bases and J lost 2, with 13 bases in between. The CDR3 length is 15 residues. The CDR3 bases are TGTGCCAGCAGCGACCGGCCCAGGGCCTACAATGAGCAGTTCTTC. It encodes CASSDRPRAYNEQFF.

The chain links TRBV5-6 to TRBJ2-7, with a weak D call TRBD2 (5 bases). There are 16 residues in the CDR3. The germline V gene has CDR1 SGHDT and CDR2 YYEEEE. V shed 4 bases and J shed 4 bases, with 21 bases lying between them. The CDR3 nucleotides read TGTGCCAGCAGCCTTACGGTTTCCGGGGTTCTTTACGAGCAGTACTTC. Amino acid sequence: CASSLTVSGVLYEQYF.

This clone has just a few counts. J is TRBJ1-1 and V is TRBV7-3; a weak D match, TRBD1 (5 bases). CDR1 is SGHTA, CDR2 FQGTGA, per germline. The CDR3 has 14 residues. The V end lost 5 bases, the J end lost 1 base, and 11 bases lay between the germline ends. The CDR3 DNA is TGTGCCAGCAGCACACGGGGGGGGAACACTGAAGCTTTCTTT. Translation gives CASSTRGGNTEAFF. The full variable domain, completed using reference TRBV7-3 and TRBJ1-1, is GAGVSQTPSNKVTEKGKYVELRCDPISGHTALYWYRQSLGQGPEFLIYFQGTGAADDSGLPNDRFFAVRPEGSVSTLKIQRTERGDSAVYLCASSTRGGNTEAFFGQGTRLTVV.

The genes are TRBV18 and TRBJ2-7, with D tentatively TRBD2 (5 bases). The CDR3 length is 13 residues. Germline V gene lookup returns CDR1 KGHSH and CDR2 LQKENI. Between the trimmed V and J ends, which lost 4 bases and 2 bases, there was a span of 9 bases. The CDR3 region has the DNA TGTGCCAGCTCACTTCCGGGGACCTACGAGCAGTACTTC. Translating it yields CASSLPGTYEQYF.

The V gene is TRBV29-1, the J gene TRBJ2-1, with TRBD2 matching over 12 bases. Germline V gene data show CDR1 as SQVTM and CDR2 as ANQGSEA. CDR3 length: 15 amino acids. With V trimmed by 6 bases and J by 7 bases, 10 bases remained unmatched. The CDR3 sequence: CSVVKTSGRRNEQFF. The DNA of the CDR3 is TGCAGCGTCGTTAAGACTAGCGGGAGACGGAATGAGCAGTTCTTC.

The chain employs TRBV7-2 and TRBJ1-2; TRBD1 matches 8 bases. This CDR3 spans 15 amino acids. The germline V gene has CDR1 SGHTA and CDR2 FQGNSA. The V gene end was trimmed by 5 bases and the J gene end by 2 bases; junction bases not matched to a gene: 7. CDR3 sequence reads: CASSNRDRRNYGYTF. The CDR3 DNA reads TGTGCCAGCAGCAACCGGGACAGGAGGAACTATGGCTACACCTTC.

This clone was recorded a few times. The chain links TRBV4-3 to TRBJ2-3; D is uncertain. V was pared by 0 bases and J by 1 base, with 11 bases between. Germline V CDR1 and CDR2: LGHNA, YSLEER. This CDR3 comprises 16 residues. CDR3 sequence (DNA): TGCGCCAGCAGCCAAGACGGAGTTTCGGGCACAGATACGCAGTATTTT. Its protein is CASSQDGVSGTDTQYF.